This TCR beta chain was obtained from a study of blood T cells in healthy people across ages. Study summary: About one barcoded beta molecule was captured per two T cells (by template switching).

A note on this clonotype: Its target is unknown.

With a J-beta primer mix and a sample-barcoded 5' primer, a second PCR ran about 7 to 12 cycles. One entry per CDR3 protein, called by TCRdb with MiXCR from the 5' RACE reads. The sample includes about 580,000 distinct CDR3 sequences, 40% to 50% seen only once; the top ten take about 22%. Study-level points and caveats: Strong correlation linked observed beta diversity and percent naive T cells.

Looked up from germline, CDR1 is DFQATT and CDR2 is SNEGSKA (reference sequence). The CDR3 has 15 residues. V lost 0 bases and J 6 bases, leaving 16 bases between the germline ends. V and J are TRBV20-1 and TRBJ2-3, with TRBD2 as a possible D gene (5 bases). This sequence was found in an elderly man in good health. Sequencing input: blood. Here the CDR3 DNA reads TGCAGTGCTAGAGACCTAAGAGGGCCCTCGGATACGCAGTATTTT. Its protein is CSARDLRGPSDTQYF.